The clone carrying this TCR beta chain was picked up a small number of times. The record originates from a study of CD8+ T cells in alopecia areata. The germline CDR1 and CDR2 sequences are ENHRY and SYGVKD. V shed 6 bases, J shed 5 bases, and the junction held 4 bases outside the gene matches. The length of the CDR3 is 14 residues. Sequencing relied on a cDNA template that was reverse transcribed from extracted RNA. The data were produced by immunoSEQ multiplex PCR, yet TCRdb's version contains in-frame clones alone and is incomplete. Among 110,000 to 150,000 clones listed, around 50% were seen once.

Sequences were derived from CD4+ T cells sorted from blood, sampled at week 0. The chain recombines TRBV10-3 with TRBJ1-6; 7 bases align to TRBD1. The sequence was obtained from a human donor with alopecia areata. The CDR3 spells CAIRGDSNNSPLHF. CDR3 sequence (DNA): TGTGCCATCAGGGGGGACAGTAATAATTCACCCCTCCACTTT.